This T cell receptor beta chain appears in the sequencing data of a study of T cell responses to AZD1222 COVID-19 vaccine. Study information: Recipients boosted at about 4 weeks or about 12 weeks are pooled. The study, taken as a whole, reports: In the spike-specific TCR repertoire, nearly half reportedly target unmutated variant regions. Clonal diversity may have been underestimated, and the donors were mostly white British, with more females than males. AZD1222 recipients seropositive at baseline numbered only five to seven.

A word on this clone: Its antigen is unknown.

The protocol was immunoSEQ multiplex PCR, while the TCRdb copy is restricted to in-frame clones and leaves out a portion. This table has 150,000 or so clones, about nine tenths appearing once. Germline assignment: CDR1 SGHRS and CDR2 YFSETQ. Trimming cost V 2 bases and J 3 bases; bases outside gene matches: 4. The CDR3 is made up of 15 amino acids. Material: peripheral blood, obtained on day 0 of AZD1222 vaccination. The V call is TRBV5-1, the J call TRBJ2-2; 7 positions agree with TRBD2. The source of this sequence is an adult in good health. The CDR3 is CASSFSSGDTGELFF. The CDR3 coding sequence is TGCGCCAGCAGCTTCTCTAGCGGTGACACCGGGGAGCTGTTTTTT.